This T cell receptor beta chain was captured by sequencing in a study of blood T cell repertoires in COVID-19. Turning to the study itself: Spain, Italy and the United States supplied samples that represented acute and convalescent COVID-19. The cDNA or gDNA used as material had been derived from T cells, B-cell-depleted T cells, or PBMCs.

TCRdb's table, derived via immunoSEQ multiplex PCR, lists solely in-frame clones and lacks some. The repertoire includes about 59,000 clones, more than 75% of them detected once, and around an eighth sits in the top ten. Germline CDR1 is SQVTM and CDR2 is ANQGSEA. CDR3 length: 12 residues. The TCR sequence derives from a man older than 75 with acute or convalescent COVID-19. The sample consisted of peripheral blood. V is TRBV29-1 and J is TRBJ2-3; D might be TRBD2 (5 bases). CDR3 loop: CTGGPSTDTQYF. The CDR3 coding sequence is TGCACCGGAGGCCCTAGCACAGATACGCAGTATTTT.